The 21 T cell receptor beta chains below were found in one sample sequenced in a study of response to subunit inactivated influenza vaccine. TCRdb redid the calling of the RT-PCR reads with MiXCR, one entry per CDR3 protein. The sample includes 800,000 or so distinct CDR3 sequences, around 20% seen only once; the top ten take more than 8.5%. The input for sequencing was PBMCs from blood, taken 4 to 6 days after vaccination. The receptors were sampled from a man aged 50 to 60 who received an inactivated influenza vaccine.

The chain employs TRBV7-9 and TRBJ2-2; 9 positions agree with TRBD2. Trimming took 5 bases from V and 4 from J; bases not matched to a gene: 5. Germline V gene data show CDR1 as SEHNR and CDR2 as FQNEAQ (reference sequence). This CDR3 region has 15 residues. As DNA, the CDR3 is TGTGCCAGCAGCCCAGCGGGGGGCTCCACCGGGGAGCTGTTTTTT. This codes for CASSPAGGSTGELFF.

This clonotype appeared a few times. The CDR3 DNA sequence: TGTGCCAGCAGCTCCGTGCCCCTGATTGGGCAGATACGCTCCTACAATGAGCAGTTCTTC. Translated: CASSSVPLIGQIRSYNEQFF. This chain joins TRBV11-2 and TRBJ2-1; D is undetermined. The CDR3 runs to 20 residues. V was clipped by 4 bases and J by 0 bases, with 25 bases between them. The germline CDR1 and CDR2 sequences are SGHAT and FQNNGV.

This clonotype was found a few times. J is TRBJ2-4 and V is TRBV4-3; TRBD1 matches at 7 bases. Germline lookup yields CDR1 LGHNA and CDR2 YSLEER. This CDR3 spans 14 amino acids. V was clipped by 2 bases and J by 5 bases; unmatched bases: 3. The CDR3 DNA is TGCGCCAGCAGCCAACAGGGGGTCGAAAACATTCAGTACTTC. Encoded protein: CASSQQGVENIQYF.

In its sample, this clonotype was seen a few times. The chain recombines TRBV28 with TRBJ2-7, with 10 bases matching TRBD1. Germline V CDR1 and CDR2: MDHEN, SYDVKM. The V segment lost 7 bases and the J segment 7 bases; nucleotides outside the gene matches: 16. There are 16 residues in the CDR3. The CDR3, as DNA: TGTGCCAGCACCGCCACCGGGACAGGGGACAACGGGGAGCAGTACTTC. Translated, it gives CASTATGTGDNGEQYF.

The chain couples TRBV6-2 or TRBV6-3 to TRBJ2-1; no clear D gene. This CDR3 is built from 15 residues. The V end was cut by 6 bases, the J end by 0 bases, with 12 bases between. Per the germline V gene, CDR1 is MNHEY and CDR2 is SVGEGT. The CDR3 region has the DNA TGTGCCAGCAGAGACGGTCCTAGCTCCTACAATGAGCAGTTCTTC. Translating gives CASRDGPSSYNEQFF.

The CDR3 bases are TGTGCCAGCAGCTCTAGCGGGGGGGCACTTACGCAGTATTTT. Translated: CASSSSGGALTQYF. V usage is TRBV9 and J usage is TRBJ2-3; 12 bases map to TRBD2. Germline V gene lookup returns CDR1 SGDLS and CDR2 YYNGEE. V gave up 4 bases and J gave up 8 bases; unmatched junction bases: 5. The CDR3 has 14 amino acids.

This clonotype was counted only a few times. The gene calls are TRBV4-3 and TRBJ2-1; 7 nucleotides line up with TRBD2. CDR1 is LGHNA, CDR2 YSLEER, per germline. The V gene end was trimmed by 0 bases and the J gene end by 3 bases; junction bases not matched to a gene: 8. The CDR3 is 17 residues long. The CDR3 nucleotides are TGCGCCAGCAGCCAAGATTGGGGGGGTAGACTCTACAATGAGCAGTTCTTC. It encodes CASSQDWGGRLYNEQFF.

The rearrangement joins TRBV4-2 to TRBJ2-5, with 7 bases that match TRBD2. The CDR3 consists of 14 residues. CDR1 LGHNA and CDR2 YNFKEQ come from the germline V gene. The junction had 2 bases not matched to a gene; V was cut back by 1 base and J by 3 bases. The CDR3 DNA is TGTGCCAGCAGCCAAGTGGGGGGGGAAGAGACCCAGTACTTC. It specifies CASSQVGGEETQYF.

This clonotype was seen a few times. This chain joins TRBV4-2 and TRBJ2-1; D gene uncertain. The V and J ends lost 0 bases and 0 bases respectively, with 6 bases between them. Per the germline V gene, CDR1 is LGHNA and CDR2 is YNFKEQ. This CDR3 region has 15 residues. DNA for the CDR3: TGTGCCAGCAGCCAAGAGGCGTACTCCTACAATGAGCAGTTCTTC. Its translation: CASSQEAYSYNEQFF.

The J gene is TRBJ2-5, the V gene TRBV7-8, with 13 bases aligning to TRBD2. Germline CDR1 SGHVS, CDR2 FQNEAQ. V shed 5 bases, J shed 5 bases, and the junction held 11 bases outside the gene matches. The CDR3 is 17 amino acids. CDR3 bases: TGTGCCAGCAGCCCGAGCCGCGGACTAGCGGGAGTTGAGACCCAGTACTTC. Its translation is CASSPSRGLAGVETQYF.

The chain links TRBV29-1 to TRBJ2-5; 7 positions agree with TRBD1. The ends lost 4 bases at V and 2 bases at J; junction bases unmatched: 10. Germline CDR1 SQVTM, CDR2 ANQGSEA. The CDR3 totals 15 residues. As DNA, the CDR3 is TGCAGCGTTGCCGGACCGGGACAGATGCAAGAGACCCAGTACTTC. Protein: CSVAGPGQMQETQYF.

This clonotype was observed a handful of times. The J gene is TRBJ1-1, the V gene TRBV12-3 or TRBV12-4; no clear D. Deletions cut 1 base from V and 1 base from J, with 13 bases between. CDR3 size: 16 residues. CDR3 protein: CASSLERLVGNTEAFF. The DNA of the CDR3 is TGTGCCAGCAGTTTAGAGAGGTTGGTAGGGAACACTGAAGCTTTCTTT.

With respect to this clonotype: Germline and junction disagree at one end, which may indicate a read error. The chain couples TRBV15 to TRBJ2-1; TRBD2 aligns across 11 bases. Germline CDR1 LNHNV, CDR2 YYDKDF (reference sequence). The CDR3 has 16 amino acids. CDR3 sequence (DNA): TGTGCCACCAGCAGAGGAGGACTAGCGGGCGTAGCCCCGCTGGTCTTC. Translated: CATSRGGLAGVAPLVF.

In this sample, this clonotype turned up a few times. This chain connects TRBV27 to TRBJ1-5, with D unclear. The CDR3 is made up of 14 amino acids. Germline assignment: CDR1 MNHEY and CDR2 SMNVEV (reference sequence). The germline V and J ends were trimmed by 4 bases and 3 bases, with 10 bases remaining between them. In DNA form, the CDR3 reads TGTGCCAGCAGTTCCTACAATAACAATCAGCCCCAGCATTTT. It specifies CASSSYNNNQPQHF.

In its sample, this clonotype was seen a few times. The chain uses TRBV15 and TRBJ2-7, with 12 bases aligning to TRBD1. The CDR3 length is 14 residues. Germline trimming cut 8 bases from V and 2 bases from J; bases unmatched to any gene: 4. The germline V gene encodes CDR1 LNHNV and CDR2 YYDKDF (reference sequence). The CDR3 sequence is CATARDRGPYEQYF. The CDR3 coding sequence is TGTGCCACCGCTCGGGACAGGGGGCCCTACGAGCAGTACTTC.

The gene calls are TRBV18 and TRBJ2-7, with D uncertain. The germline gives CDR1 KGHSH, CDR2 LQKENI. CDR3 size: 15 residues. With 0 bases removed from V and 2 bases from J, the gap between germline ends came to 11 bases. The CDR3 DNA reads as TGTGCCAGCTCACCACCGGTCCAATCGCCCTACGAGCAGTACTTC. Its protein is CASSPPVQSPYEQYF.

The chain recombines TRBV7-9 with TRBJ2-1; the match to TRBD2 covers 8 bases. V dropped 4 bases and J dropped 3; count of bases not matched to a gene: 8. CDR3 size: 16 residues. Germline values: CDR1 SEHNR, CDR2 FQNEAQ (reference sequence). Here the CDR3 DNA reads TGTGCCAGCAGCTCTAGTCCGGGACTAGTCTACAATGAGCAGTTCTTC. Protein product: CASSSSPGLVYNEQFF.

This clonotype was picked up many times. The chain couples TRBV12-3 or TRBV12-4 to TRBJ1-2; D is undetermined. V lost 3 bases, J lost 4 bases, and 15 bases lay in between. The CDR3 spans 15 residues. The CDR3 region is CASSLTLTPFYGYTF. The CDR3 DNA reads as TGTGCCAGCAGTTTGACTCTGACCCCCTTCTATGGCTACACCTTC.

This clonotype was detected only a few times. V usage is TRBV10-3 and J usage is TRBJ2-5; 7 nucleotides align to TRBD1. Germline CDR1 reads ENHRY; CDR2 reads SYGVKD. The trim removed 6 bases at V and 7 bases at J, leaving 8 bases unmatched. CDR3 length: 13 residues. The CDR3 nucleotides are TGTGCCATCAGAGACAGGGAATATGCGACCCAGTACTTC. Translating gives CAIRDREYATQYF.

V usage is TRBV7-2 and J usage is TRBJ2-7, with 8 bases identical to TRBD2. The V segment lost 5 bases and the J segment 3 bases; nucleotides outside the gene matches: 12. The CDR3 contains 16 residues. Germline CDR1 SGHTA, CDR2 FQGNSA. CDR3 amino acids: CASSPQSSGSFYEQYF. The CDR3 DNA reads TGTGCCAGCAGCCCACAATCTAGCGGGTCCTTCTACGAGCAGTACTTC.

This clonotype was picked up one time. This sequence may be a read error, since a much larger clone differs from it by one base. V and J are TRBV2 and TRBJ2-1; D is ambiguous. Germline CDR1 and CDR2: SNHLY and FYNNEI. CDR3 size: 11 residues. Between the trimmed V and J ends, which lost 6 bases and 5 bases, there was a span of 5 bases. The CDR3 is CASRRHNEQFF. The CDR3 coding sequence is TGTGCCAGCAGACGGCACAATGAGCAGTTCTTC.